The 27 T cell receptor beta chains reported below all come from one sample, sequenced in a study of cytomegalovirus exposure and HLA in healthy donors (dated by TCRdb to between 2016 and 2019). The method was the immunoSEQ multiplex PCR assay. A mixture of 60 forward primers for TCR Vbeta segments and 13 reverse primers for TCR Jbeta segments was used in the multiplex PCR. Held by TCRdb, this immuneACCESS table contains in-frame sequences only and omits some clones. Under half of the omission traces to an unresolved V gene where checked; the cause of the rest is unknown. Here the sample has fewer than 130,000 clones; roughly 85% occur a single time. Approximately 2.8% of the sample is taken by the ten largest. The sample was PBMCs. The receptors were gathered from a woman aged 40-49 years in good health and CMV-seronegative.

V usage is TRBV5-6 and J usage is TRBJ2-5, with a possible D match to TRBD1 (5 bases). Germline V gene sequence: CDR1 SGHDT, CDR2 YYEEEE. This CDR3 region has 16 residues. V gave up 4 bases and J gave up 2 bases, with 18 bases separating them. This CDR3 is CASSHPPGIAQETQYF. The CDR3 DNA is TGTGCCAGCAGCCACCCCCCAGGGATCGCTCAAGAGACCCAGTACTTC.

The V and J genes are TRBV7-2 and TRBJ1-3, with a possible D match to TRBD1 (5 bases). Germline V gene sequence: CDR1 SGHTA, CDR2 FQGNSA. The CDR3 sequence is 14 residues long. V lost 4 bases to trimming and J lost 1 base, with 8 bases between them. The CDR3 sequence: CASSYGTSGNTIYF. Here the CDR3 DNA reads TGTGCCAGCAGCTACGGGACTTCTGGAAACACCATATATTTT.

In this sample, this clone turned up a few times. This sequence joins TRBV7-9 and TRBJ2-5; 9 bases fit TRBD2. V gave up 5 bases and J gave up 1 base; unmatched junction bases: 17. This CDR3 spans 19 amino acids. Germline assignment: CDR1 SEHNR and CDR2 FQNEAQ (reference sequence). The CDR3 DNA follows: TGTGCCAGCAGCCCTCCGTTTCAGCGGGAGGATGGTGTCCAAGAGACCCAGTACTTC. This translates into CASSPPFQREDGVQETQYF.

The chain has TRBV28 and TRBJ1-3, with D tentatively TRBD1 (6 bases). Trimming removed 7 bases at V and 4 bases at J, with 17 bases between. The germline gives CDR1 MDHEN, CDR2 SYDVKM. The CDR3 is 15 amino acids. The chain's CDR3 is CASTLGLDRGNTIYF. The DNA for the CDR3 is TGTGCCAGCACCCTCGGGCTTGACAGGGGAAACACCATATATTTT. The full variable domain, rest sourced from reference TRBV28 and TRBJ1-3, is DVKVTQSSRYLVKRTGEKVFLECVQDMDHENMFWYRQDPGLGLRLIYFSYDVKMKEKGDIPEGYSVSREKKERFSLILESASTNQTSMYLCASTLGLDRGNTIYFGEGSWLTVV.

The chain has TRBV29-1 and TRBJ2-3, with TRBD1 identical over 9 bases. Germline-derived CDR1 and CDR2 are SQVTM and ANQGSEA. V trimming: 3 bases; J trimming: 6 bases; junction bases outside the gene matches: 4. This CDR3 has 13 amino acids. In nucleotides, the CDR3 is TGCAGCGTTGAGACAGGGGGGAGGGATACGCAGTATTTT. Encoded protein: CSVETGGRDTQYF.

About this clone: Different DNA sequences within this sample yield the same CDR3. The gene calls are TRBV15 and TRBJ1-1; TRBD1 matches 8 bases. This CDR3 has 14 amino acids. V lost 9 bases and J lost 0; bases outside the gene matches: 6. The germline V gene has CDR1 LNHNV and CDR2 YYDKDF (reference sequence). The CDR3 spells CATAAGGLNTEAFF. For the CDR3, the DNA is TGTGCCACGGCGGCAGGGGGCCTGAACACTGAAGCTTTCTTT.

Here the CDR3 reads CASSFLGARTEAFF. The CDR3 DNA is TGTGCCAGCAGCTTCTTAGGAGCGAGGACTGAAGCTTTCTTT. The genes are TRBV5-6 and TRBJ1-1, with D unclear. Germline V CDR1 and CDR2: SGHDT, YYEEEE. The CDR3 loop spans 14 amino acids. The germline V and J ends were trimmed by 2 bases and 5 bases, with 13 bases remaining between them.

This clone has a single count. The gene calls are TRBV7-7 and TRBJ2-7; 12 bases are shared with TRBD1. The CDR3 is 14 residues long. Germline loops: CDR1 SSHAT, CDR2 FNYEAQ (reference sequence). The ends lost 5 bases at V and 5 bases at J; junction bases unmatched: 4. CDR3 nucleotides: TGTGCCAGCAGCATCGGGACAGGGGGCCACGAGCAGTACTTC. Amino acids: CASSIGTGGHEQYF. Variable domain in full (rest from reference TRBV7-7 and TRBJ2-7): GAGVSQSPRYKVTKRGQDVTLRCDPISSHATLYWYQQALGQGPEFLTYFNYEAQPDKSGLPSDRFSAERPEGSISTLTIQRTEQRDSAMYRCASSIGTGGHEQYFGPGTRLTVT.

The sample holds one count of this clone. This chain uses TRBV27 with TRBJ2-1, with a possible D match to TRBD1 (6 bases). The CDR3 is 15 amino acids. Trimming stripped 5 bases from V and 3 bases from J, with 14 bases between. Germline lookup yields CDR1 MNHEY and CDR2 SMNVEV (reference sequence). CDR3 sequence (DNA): TGTGCCAGCAGTGCCCCGACAGGATTCTACAATGAGCAGTTCTTC. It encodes CASSAPTGFYNEQFF.

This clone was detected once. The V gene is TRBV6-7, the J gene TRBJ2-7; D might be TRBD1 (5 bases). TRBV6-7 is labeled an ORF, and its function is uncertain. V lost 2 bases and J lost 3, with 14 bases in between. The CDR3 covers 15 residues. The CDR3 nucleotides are TGTGCCAGCAGTTACGGCATGGGGCTCCGCTACGAGCAGTACTTC. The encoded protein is CASSYGMGLRYEQYF.

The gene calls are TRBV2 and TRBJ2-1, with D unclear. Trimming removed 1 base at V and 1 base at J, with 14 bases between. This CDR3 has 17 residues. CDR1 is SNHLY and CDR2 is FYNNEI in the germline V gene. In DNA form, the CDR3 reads TGTGCCAGCAGTGAAGGAGATAGCCCTAGGTCCTACAATGAGCAGTTCTTC. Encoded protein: CASSEGDSPRSYNEQFF.

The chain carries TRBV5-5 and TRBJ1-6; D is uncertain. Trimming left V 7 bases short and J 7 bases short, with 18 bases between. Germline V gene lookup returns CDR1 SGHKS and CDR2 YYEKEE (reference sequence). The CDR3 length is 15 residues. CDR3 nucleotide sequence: TGTGCCAGCGGGTCCAACGGGTTATCCAATTCACCCCTCCACTTT. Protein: CASGSNGLSNSPLHF. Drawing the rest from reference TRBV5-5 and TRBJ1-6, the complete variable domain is DAGVTQSPTHLIKTRGQQVTLRCSPISGHKSVSWYQQVLGQGPQFIFQYYEKEERGRGNFPDRFSARQFPNYSSELNVNALLLGDSALYLCASGSNGLSNSPLHFGNGTRLTVT.

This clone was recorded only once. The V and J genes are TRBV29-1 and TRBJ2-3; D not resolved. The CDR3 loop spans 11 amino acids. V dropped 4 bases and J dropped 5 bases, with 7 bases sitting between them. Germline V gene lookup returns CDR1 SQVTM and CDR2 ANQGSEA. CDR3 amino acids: CSVGSRDTQYF. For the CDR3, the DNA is TGCAGCGTTGGGAGTCGAGATACGCAGTATTTT.

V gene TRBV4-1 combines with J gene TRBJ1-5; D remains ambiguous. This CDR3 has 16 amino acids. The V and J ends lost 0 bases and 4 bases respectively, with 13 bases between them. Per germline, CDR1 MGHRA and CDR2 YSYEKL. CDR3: CASSQERREGNQPQHF. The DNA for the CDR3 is TGCGCCAGCAGCCAAGAACGGAGGGAAGGGAATCAGCCCCAGCATTTT.

As DNA, the CDR3 is TGTGCCAGCAGTTTTAGGGGCCGGGGGGTAGGGGAGCAGTACTTC. It is translated as CASSFRGRGVGEQYF. The chain is built from TRBV28 and TRBJ2-7; 7 positions agree with TRBD2. In germline, CDR1 is MDHEN, CDR2 SYDVKM. This CDR3 is built from 15 residues. Trimming at V came to 3 bases and at J to 7 bases, leaving 12 bases not matched to a gene.

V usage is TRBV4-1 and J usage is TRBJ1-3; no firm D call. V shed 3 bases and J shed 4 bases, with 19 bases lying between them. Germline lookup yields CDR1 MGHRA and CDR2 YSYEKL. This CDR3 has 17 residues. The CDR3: CASSQGFLRGRGNTIYF. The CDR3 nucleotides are TGCGCCAGCAGCCAGGGATTCCTCCGGGGTAGAGGAAACACCATATATTTT.

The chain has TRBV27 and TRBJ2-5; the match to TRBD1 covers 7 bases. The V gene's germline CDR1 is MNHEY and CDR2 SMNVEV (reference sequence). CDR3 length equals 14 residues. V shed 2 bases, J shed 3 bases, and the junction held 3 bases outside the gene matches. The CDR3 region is CASSLDGTEETQYF. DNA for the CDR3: TGTGCCAGCAGTTTAGATGGGACAGAAGAGACCCAGTACTTC.

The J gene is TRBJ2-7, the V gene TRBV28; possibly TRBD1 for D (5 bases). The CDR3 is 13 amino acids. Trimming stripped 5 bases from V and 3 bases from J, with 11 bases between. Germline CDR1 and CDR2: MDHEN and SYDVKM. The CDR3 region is CASSAYRSYEQYF. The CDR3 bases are TGTGCCAGCAGTGCGTACAGGAGCTACGAGCAGTACTTC.

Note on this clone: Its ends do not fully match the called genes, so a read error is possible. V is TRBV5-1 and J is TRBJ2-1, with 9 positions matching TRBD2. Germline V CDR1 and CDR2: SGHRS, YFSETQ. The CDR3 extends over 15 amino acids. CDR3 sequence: CAGSGLAGTYNEQFF. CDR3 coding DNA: TGCGCCGGCAGTGGGCTAGCGGGAACCTACAATGAGCAGTTCTTC.

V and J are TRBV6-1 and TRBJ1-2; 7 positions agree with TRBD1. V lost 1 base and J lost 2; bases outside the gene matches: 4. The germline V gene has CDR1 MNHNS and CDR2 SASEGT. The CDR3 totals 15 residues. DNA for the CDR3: TGTGCCAGCAGTGAAGGACAGGGCGAGAACTATGGCTACACCTTC. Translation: CASSEGQGENYGYTF.

Here the CDR3 reads CASSLPGQAIIAKNIQYF. Here the CDR3 DNA reads TGTGCCAGCAGTTTGCCCGGACAGGCTATCATAGCCAAAAACATTCAGTACTTC. J is TRBJ2-4 and V is TRBV28; 7 nucleotides agree with TRBD1. Germline V gene sequence: CDR1 MDHEN, CDR2 SYDVKM. The CDR3 contains 18 residues. V trimming: 3 bases; J trimming: 0 bases; junction bases outside the gene matches: 11.

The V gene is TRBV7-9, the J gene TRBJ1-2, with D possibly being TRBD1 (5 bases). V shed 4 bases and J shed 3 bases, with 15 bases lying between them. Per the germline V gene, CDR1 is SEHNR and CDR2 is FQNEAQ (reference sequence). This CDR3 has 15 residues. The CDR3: CASSSGQSPHYGYTF. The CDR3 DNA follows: TGTGCCAGCAGCTCAGGGCAGAGCCCTCACTATGGCTACACCTTC.

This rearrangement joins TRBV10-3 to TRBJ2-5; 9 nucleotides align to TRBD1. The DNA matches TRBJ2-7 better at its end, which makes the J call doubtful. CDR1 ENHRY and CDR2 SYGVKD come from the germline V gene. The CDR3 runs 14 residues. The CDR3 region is CATWDRELTYEQYF. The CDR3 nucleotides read TGTGCCACCTGGGACAGGGAGTTAACCTACGAGCAGTACTTC.

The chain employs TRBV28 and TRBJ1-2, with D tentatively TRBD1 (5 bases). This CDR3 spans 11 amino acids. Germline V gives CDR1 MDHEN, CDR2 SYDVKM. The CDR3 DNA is TGTGAAGCGGGGGATATCTATGGCTACACCTTC. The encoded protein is CEAGDIYGYTF.

The CDR3 nucleotides are TGTGCCAGCAGCCTTACTAGCACCTACGAGCAGTACTTC. Its protein product is CASSLTSTYEQYF. This chain connects TRBV7-2 to TRBJ2-7, with D perhaps matching TRBD2 (6 bases). The germline gives CDR1 SGHTA, CDR2 FQGNSA. Trimming took off 5 bases at V and 2 bases at J, with 10 bases between the two ends. This CDR3 has 13 amino acids.

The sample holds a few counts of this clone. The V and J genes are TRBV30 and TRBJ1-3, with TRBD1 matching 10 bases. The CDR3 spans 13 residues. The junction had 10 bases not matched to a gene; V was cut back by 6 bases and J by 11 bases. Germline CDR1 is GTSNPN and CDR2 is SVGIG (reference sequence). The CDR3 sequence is CACGTGQGTAIYF. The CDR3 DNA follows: TGTGCCTGCGGGACGGGACAGGGGACAGCCATATATTTT.

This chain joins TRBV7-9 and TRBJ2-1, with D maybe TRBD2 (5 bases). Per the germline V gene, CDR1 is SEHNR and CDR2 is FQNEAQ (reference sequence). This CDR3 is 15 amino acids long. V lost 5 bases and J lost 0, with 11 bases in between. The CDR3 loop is CASSRLGSSYNEQFF. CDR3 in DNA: TGTGCCAGCAGCCGGTTGGGGAGCTCCTACAATGAGCAGTTCTTC.